Included here is one T cell receptor (beta chain) sequence, with context. Its antigen specificity is not known. The sample is drawn from a study of cytomegalovirus exposure and HLA in healthy donors (dated 2017 in TCRdb). Describing the broader study: According to an earlier analysis of several hundred of the donors, some 170 million T cells yielded over 100 million unique TCR beta sequences and 276 Gb of sequence data. Typing coverage differed by locus: A, B, C, DRB1 and DQB1 were typed in roughly 620-630 donors, DQA1 in around 500, DPA1 in around 600, and DPB1 in just under 480. Of the 350 to 450 genotyped donors, 81% were placed in the genetic ancestry cluster associated with self-reported Caucasian donors. Both class I and class II loci were covered by HLA typing, at four-digit resolution. A handful of DR-DQ haplotypes were handled as single units for association and clustering because linkage in the cohort was strong. The study was designed to test whether signatures of past pathogen exposure could be identified by cataloging public T cell receptors. Donor age, sex, ethnicity and CMV serostatus were compiled alongside the repertoire data. On average, roughly 200,000 unique TCR beta nucleotide sequences were sequenced per donor among about 400 genotyped donors of the cohort, with roughly a sixth of those sequences being non-productive. An early release that covered 640 HLA-typed donors contained about 300 gigabases of sequencing data and 70 million to 100 million unique TCR sequences. Along with the roughly 670-subject first cohort, a separate validation cohort of 120 different subjects was used. The T cell repertoires of under 750 subjects were profiled by immunosequencing and related to cytomegalovirus serostatus. An earlier analysis of 450 to 750 of the donors used high-throughput TCR beta sequencing to judge whether each TCR beta V gene segment behaved as functional or pseudogenic. To predict cytomegalovirus infection status, the study brought together high-throughput TCR immunosequencing, statistical association of individual TCRs with disease status, and machine learning. Rather than using new phenotypic data, the later analysis identified candidate immune exposures from TCR beta sequences and from how often those sequences occurred across donors. Genome-wide SNP genotypes for about 65% of the 666 donors were used in a later genetic analysis, which treated that subset as a discovery cohort. A later analysis re-examined previously published TCR beta repertoires from more than 650 donors and added high-resolution HLA genotyping to investigate patterns of TCR occurrence. Every repertoire in the discovery cohort had been generated on one and the same sequencing platform.

The cohort consisted of 650 to 850 healthy bone marrow donors. All cohort members were sampled while nominally healthy, although unrecorded immune exposures were likely present. The donor was CMV seronegative and was included in the group of hundreds of seronegative cohort members. A peripheral blood sample was provided by each donor, and peripheral blood mononuclear cells were used for TCR beta sequencing. Genomic DNA extraction from the blood cell samples was performed with the Qiagen DNeasy Blood Extraction Kit. Broad study findings and their caveats: A further reported finding was that TCR beta sequences accurately predicted the HLA-A and HLA-B alleles for most subjects in the first cohort. Strong co-occurrence of HLA alleles, especially DR and DQ, made assigning TCR associations to individual alleles difficult. In vitro tests confirmed that three of the cytomegalovirus-associated TCR beta chains recognize cytomegalovirus antigens. A cluster of highly shared sequence variants was judged likely to be a technical artifact of the sequencing pipeline. Several of the top co-occurrence clusters appeared to be linked to parvovirus B19, influenza, CMV and Epstein-Barr virus, according to a later analysis. In an earlier analysis of under 600 of the donors, most TCR beta V segments were observed in productive rearrangements about 90% or about 30% of the time, broadly matching IMGT annotations. The earlier analysis of approximately 590 of the donors excluded some 15 rarely observed V segments, including chromosome 9 orphons, because counts were too low. In a later genetic analysis, a missense DCLRE1C variant was associated with V-gene and J-gene trimming of TCR beta chains, and the association was replicated in an independent cohort. The study listed 150 to 200 TCR beta chains as associated with cytomegalovirus. The classifier was reported to diagnose cytomegalovirus status with high specificity and sensitivity in both the original cohort and the validation cohort. The cohort was sequenced for TCR beta chains only, and without alpha or paired-chain data the features that could be detected were limited. HLA typing was unavailable for some donors at each locus, so association tests used only the typed subset. A later genetic analysis reported fewer N-insertions in productive TCRs among donors in an Asian-associated ancestry cluster than the roughly 670-donor mean. The presence/absence analyses assumed that sequencing depth was roughly uniform across donors, and that assumption may not be true. In a later analysis, 16,951 TCR beta sequences were associated with specific HLA alleles at a false discovery rate of 0.05. Correlated functional status among segregating V segments might be attributable to linkage disequilibrium, but an unknown experimental factor could not be ruled out. For the cohort, immune exposure information was limited to CMV serostatus. A later analysis found that most CMV-associated TCR beta chains appeared HLA-restricted, with HLA associations seemingly driven largely by CMV exposure. Some IMGT-functional V segments, including TRBV6-2 and TRBV6-3, could not be told apart with the 87-base-pair reads, so those segments were excluded. In a later analysis, HLA-associated TCR beta chains showed more clonal expansion and lower generation probabilities than non-associated chains that were equally common. A later analysis found that TCR association rates varied across HLA loci, with DRB1 alleles showing the most associated TCRs and HLA-C alleles the fewest. While some public TCRs were present in many individuals, most TCR sequences turned up only very rarely across donors. According to the authors, the approach could potentially be generalized to other disease states and immunological phenotypes.

Library generation was performed with the immunoSEQ multiplex PCR assay. For the multiplex PCR, a mixture combining 60 forward primers for TCR Vbeta segments and 13 reverse primers for TCR Jbeta segments was used. The CDR3 region of rearranged TCR beta genes was amplified from genomic DNA with a multiplex PCR assay. On the Illumina HiSeq System, the amplified TCR beta libraries were sequenced as 87-base-pair reads. The study's processing was this. A later analysis counted tens of millions of unique TCR beta chains across the 666 repertoires, and some 11 million of these chains were shared by at least two donors. Raw reads were error-corrected and collapsed into unique sequences by a nearest-neighbor algorithm in which closely related sequences were merged to remove PCR and sequencing errors. To assign V, D and J gene segments, CDR3 sequences were aligned to IMGT reference sequences. For a sequence to be retained, a match of at least six nucleotides to both a V gene segment and a J gene segment was required. Rearrangements were called productive when the CDR3 lacked stop codons and stayed in frame with V and J; all others were non-productive. Following IMGT convention, CDR3 was defined as the stretch from the second conserved V-encoded cysteine to the conserved J-encoded phenylalanine. The earlier analysis of about 590 of the donors excluded sequences that lacked an unambiguous match to a single V gene segment. In an earlier analysis of more than 500 of the donors, a V segment was called functional when productive rearrangements were above 56.7%, and segregating when the standard deviation between donors exceeded 5%. A statistical classification framework was built for diagnosing cytomegalovirus status from the catalog of TCR beta chain sequences. A later analysis assigned V and J genes by comparing TCR nucleotide sequences with IMGT/GENE-DB human TR gene sequences. Using the TCRdist pipeline, a later analysis assigned CDR3 sequences along with most-parsimonious VDJ recombination scenarios. In a later analysis, each TCR beta chain was defined by its CDR3 amino acid sequence together with its V-gene family, and reads lacking a unique V-gene family were excluded. As a way to deal with suspected cross-contamination and a sequencing artifact, a later analysis dropped 450 to 700 nucleotide sequences that were highly shared and had low generation probability. A later analysis calculated a clonal expansion index for each public chain from normalized within-repertoire ranks of inferred template counts. In a later analysis, generation probabilities were computed using a VDJ recombination model fitted to out-of-frame rearrangements, and the results were checked against IGoR. A later analysis scored TCR-TCR, TCR-HLA and TCR-CMV co-occurrence with hypergeometric tests, applying a repertoire-size bias correction to TCR pairs. In a later analysis, false discovery rates were estimated by permuting HLA or CMV assignments 20 times. In a later analysis, co-occurring TCRs were grouped using DBSCAN, and TCRdist sequence similarity was added for clustering within HLA-allele-positive subsets. Repertoires with fewer than 30,000 or more than 120,000 public chains, plus five repertoires with anomalous nucleotide sharing, were excluded from co-occurrence clustering. Entries here come from immuneACCESS through TCRdb and include only in-frame sequences with V and J called. Some clones fail to appear in such tables; in the studies checked, an unresolved V gene covers under half of the shortfall, and the cause of the remainder is unknown. V and J calls and clone size are given by that table; D and trimming were obtained from the DNA. The sample table on file contains approximately 130,000 clones. The ten largest clones add up to roughly 2% of the sample.

A distance of 9 bases separates the germline ends of V and J, which lose 3 bases and 6 bases respectively. Measured from the cysteine to the phenylalanine, the CDR3 is 13 residues long. Just CDR3 DNA is preserved here, 39 bases in frame from base 1. According to the germline V gene, CDR1 reads SNHLY and CDR2 reads FYNNEI. The V and J genes are TRBV2 and TRBJ2-1; D gene: possibly TRBD1, on 5 matching bases. Input material: PBMCs. This clonotype was sampled from a woman aged 55-70 years in good health and CMV-seronegative. Here is the DNA: TGTGCCAGCAGTGATTTTCAGGGCAATGAGCAGTTCTTC. Translated, this gives CASSDFQGNEQFF.